Listed below are T cell receptor beta chains from one sample, sequenced in a study of T cell changes during pregnancy in multiple sclerosis. Profiling relied on immunoSEQ multiplex PCR, and the TCRdb table lists in-frame clones only, not all of them. The sample has about 23,000 clones, around 89% seen once. Material: CD8+ T cells from peripheral blood mononuclear cells, obtained in the first trimester of pregnancy. The receptor source for this set is a female donor with multiple sclerosis, enrolled in a pregnancy study. CDR3s include the opening cysteine and the closing phenylalanine or tryptophan. The order of the fields is D gene, CDR3 length, clone size, V gene, J gene, CDR3 DNA, CDR3 protein. D genes are given only for firm matches. Clone size, where shown, is once, few, many, or a class for clones that have expanded.

d_gene: TRBD2
len: 15
abundance: medium-sized
v_gene: TRBV15
j_gene: TRBJ2-1
CDR3nt: TGTGCCACCAGCAGAGGGACTAGCGGGAGCAATGAGCAGTTCTTC
CDR3aa: CATSRGTSGSNEQFF

d_gene: TRBD1
len: 18
abundance: NA
v_gene: TRBV19
j_gene: TRBJ2-1
CDR3nt: TGTGCCAGTAGTATAGATCTAGGACAGGGCGGGTACTACAATGAGCAGTTCTTC
CDR3aa: CASSIDLGQGGYYNEQFF

d_gene: TRBD1
len: 16
abundance: few
v_gene: TRBV4-2
j_gene: TRBJ2-7
CDR3nt: TGTGCCAGCAGCCAAGATATTGGGACAGGGCCGGGGGAGCAGTACTTC
CDR3aa: CASSQDIGTGPGEQYF

d_gene: TRBD1
len: 17
abundance: NA
v_gene: TRBV15
j_gene: TRBJ2-2
CDR3nt: TGTGCCACCAGCAGAGTCCCCGGACAGGCAAACACCGGGGAGCTGTTTTTT
CDR3aa: CATSRVPGQANTGELFF

d_gene: NA
len: 15
abundance: NA
v_gene: TRBV4-2
j_gene: TRBJ2-3
CDR3nt: TGTGCCAGCAGCCCTGCGGGACAGCACACAGATACGCAGTATTTT
CDR3aa: CASSPAGQHTDTQYF

d_gene: NA
len: 14
abundance: NA
v_gene: TRBV7-6
j_gene: TRBJ2-7
CDR3nt: TGTGCCAGCAGCTTAGCGGGACAAGTCTACGAGCAGTACTTC
CDR3aa: CASSLAGQVYEQYF

d_gene: NA
len: 15
abundance: NA
v_gene: TRBV6-6
j_gene: TRBJ1-1
CDR3nt: TGTGCCAGCAGTGGGTTGGGAGGGGTGAACACTGAAGCTTTCTTT
CDR3aa: CASSGLGGVNTEAFF

d_gene: TRBD2
len: 17
abundance: NA
v_gene: TRBV18
j_gene: TRBJ2-1
CDR3nt: TGTGCCAGCTCACCAACAGGCAGCGGGGCGAATTACAATGAGCAGTTCTTC
CDR3aa: CASSPTGSGANYNEQFF

d_gene: TRBD1
len: 15
abundance: NA
v_gene: TRBV5-1
j_gene: TRBJ2-3
CDR3nt: TGCGCCAGCAGCGCTGGGACAGCCAGGTTAGATACGCAGTATTTT
CDR3aa: CASSAGTARLDTQYF

d_gene: TRBD2
len: 15
abundance: NA
v_gene: TRBV7-2
j_gene: TRBJ2-1
CDR3nt: TGTGCCAGCAGCTTAGCAAGCGGGGGGGGCGATGAGCAGTTCTTC
CDR3aa: CASSLASGGGDEQFF

d_gene: TRBD2
len: 14
abundance: NA
v_gene: TRBV9
j_gene: TRBJ2-1
CDR3nt: TGTGCCAGCAGCGAGGGACTAGCGGGAGGGGGTCAGTTCTTC
CDR3aa: CASSEGLAGGGQFF

d_gene: NA
len: 19
abundance: few
v_gene: TRBV9
j_gene: TRBJ2-6
CDR3nt: TGTGCCAGCAGCGTAGCCCACAGGGCTCAACCACCTGGGGCCAACGTCCTGACTTTC
CDR3aa: CASSVAHRAQPPGANVLTF

d_gene: TRBD2
len: 18
abundance: NA
v_gene: TRBV27
j_gene: TRBJ2-1
CDR3nt: TGTGCCAGCAGTTCGTTGGGAGCGGGAGGACCTAACTACAATGAGCAGTTCTTC
CDR3aa: CASSSLGAGGPNYNEQFF

d_gene: TRBD1
len: 14
abundance: NA
v_gene: TRBV5-4
j_gene: TRBJ2-7
CDR3nt: TGTGCCAGCAGCGGACAGGGTCGGGCCCACGAGCAGTACTTC
CDR3aa: CASSGQGRAHEQYF

d_gene: TRBD2
len: 14
abundance: NA
v_gene: TRBV4-1
j_gene: TRBJ2-3
CDR3nt: TGCGCCAGCAGCCAAGGGACTAGTGAGGATACGCAGTATTTT
CDR3aa: CASSQGTSEDTQYF

d_gene: NA
len: 12
abundance: once
v_gene: TRBV13
j_gene: TRBJ2-2
CDR3nt: TGTGCCAGCCAACAGGGACCCGGGGAGCTGTTTTTT
CDR3aa: CASQQGPGELFF

d_gene: TRBD2
len: 12
abundance: NA
v_gene: TRBV29-1
j_gene: TRBJ2-7
CDR3nt: TGCAGCGTTTCTAGCGGGGGCTACGAGCAGTACTTC
CDR3aa: CSVSSGGYEQYF

d_gene: TRBD1
len: 16
abundance: NA
v_gene: TRBV4-2
j_gene: TRBJ2-7
CDR3nt: TGTGCCAGCAGCCAAGATTCAACAGGGGGGATCTACGAGCAGTACTTC
CDR3aa: CASSQDSTGGIYEQYF

d_gene: NA
len: 15
abundance: NA
v_gene: TRBV6-1
j_gene: TRBJ2-3
CDR3nt: TGTGCCAGCAGTGCCTTTAGGACAGACACAGATACGCAGTATTTT
CDR3aa: CASSAFRTDTDTQYF

d_gene: TRBD1
len: 13
abundance: NA
v_gene: TRBV7-9
j_gene: TRBJ1-2
CDR3nt: TGTGCCAGCAGCTTCCCGGGACAGCGAGGCTACACCTTC
CDR3aa: CASSFPGQRGYTF

d_gene: TRBD1
len: 15
abundance: NA
v_gene: TRBV4-1
j_gene: TRBJ2-1
CDR3nt: TGCGCCAGCAGCCAAGCTCAGGGACAGATGAATGAGCAGTTCTTC
CDR3aa: CASSQAQGQMNEQFF

d_gene: NA
len: 14
abundance: NA
v_gene: TRBV7-9
j_gene: TRBJ2-1
CDR3nt: TGTGCCAGCACCCATGAGGGATGGTACAATGAGCAGTTCTTC
CDR3aa: CASTHEGWYNEQFF

d_gene: TRBD2
len: 15
abundance: NA
v_gene: TRBV27
j_gene: TRBJ2-7
CDR3nt: TGTGCCAGCAGTCGGGCACTAGCGGGAGTCGACGAGCAGTACTTC
CDR3aa: CASSRALAGVDEQYF

d_gene: TRBD2
len: 17
abundance: NA
v_gene: TRBV27
j_gene: TRBJ2-2
CDR3nt: TGTGCCAGCACCCTGGGGGGGACGGAAATTAACACCGGGGAGCTGTTTTTT
CDR3aa: CASTLGGTEINTGELFF

d_gene: TRBD1
len: 16
abundance: NA
v_gene: TRBV4-3
j_gene: TRBJ2-7
CDR3nt: TGCGCCAGCAGCCGATGGGGGACAGACCAATCCTACGAGCAGTACTTC
CDR3aa: CASSRWGTDQSYEQYF

d_gene: NA
len: 16
abundance: once
v_gene: TRBV5-1
j_gene: TRBJ2-7
CDR3nt: TGCGCCAGCAGCTGGATCGAGAGGGAGGACCCTATAGAGCAGTACTTC
CDR3aa: CASSWIEREDPIEQYF

d_gene: NA
len: 15
abundance: NA
v_gene: TRBV10-3
j_gene: TRBJ1-2
CDR3nt: TGTGCCATCAGTAACCAGGCCGCTTCCCTATATGGCTACACCTTC
CDR3aa: CAISNQAASLYGYTF

d_gene: TRBD2
len: 14
abundance: NA
v_gene: TRBV6-5
j_gene: TRBJ2-5
CDR3nt: TGTGCCAGCAGGCGGGACTACCTTTGGGAGACCCAGTACTTC
CDR3aa: CASRRDYLWETQYF

d_gene: TRBD1
len: 15
abundance: NA
v_gene: TRBV28
j_gene: TRBJ2-2
CDR3nt: TGTGCCAGCAGTTGGACAGGGATTAGGACCGGGGAGCTGTTTTTT
CDR3aa: CASSWTGIRTGELFF

d_gene: TRBD2
len: 14
abundance: NA
v_gene: TRBV27
j_gene: TRBJ2-1
CDR3nt: TGTGCCACCAAGCGGGAGCTCTCCTACAATGAGCAGTTCTTC
CDR3aa: CATKRELSYNEQFF

d_gene: TRBD2
len: 13
abundance: NA
v_gene: TRBV27
j_gene: TRBJ2-7
CDR3nt: TGTGCCAGCAGACCGGGGGGGGGCTACGAGCAGTACTTC
CDR3aa: CASRPGGGYEQYF

d_gene: NA
len: 13
abundance: NA
v_gene: TRBV28
j_gene: TRBJ2-6
CDR3nt: TGTGCCAGTTGCTACTCTGGGGCCAACGTCCTGACTTTC
CDR3aa: CASCYSGANVLTF

d_gene: NA
len: 16
abundance: NA
v_gene: TRBV9
j_gene: TRBJ1-1
CDR3nt: TGTGCCAGCAGCGAGGACATCCAGGGGAAGAACACTGAAGCTTTCTTT
CDR3aa: CASSEDIQGKNTEAFF